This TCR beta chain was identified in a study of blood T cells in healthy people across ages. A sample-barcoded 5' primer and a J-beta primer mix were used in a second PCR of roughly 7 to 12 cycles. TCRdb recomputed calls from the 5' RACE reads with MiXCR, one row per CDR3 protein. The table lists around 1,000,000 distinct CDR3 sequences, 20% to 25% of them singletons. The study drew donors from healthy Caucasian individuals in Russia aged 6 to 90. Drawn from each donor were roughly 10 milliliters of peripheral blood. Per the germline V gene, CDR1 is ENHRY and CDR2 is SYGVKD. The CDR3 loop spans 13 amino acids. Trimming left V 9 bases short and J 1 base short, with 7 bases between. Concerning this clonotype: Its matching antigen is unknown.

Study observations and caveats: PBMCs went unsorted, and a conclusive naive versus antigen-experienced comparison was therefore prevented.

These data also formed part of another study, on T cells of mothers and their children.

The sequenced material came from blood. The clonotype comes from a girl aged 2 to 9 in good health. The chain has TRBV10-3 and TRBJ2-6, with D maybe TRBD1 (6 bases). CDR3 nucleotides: TGTGCCATAGGGGGTTCTGGGGCCAACGTCCTGACTTTC. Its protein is CAIGGSGANVLTF.